The 6 T cell receptor beta chains below were found in one sample sequenced in a study. Tregs were sorted as CD4+CD25+CD127-/low cells. TCRdb re-called the 5' RACE reads with MiXCR, one entry per CDR3 protein. The top ten clones hold 3.2% of a sample with fewer than 65,000 distinct CDR3 sequences, less than 25% of them seen once. What was sequenced was tumor-infiltrating Tregs sorted from the breast tumor. The receptors come from a female donor with breast cancer.

This clonotype has a handful of counts. The chain is built from TRBV5-1 and TRBJ2-3; 11 nucleotides match TRBD2. Germline V gene data show CDR1 as SGHRS and CDR2 as YFSETQ. After removal of 4 bases from V and 6 bases from J, the junction contained 10 bases not matched to a gene. This CDR3 region has 16 residues. The CDR3 here is CASSPLLAGEGDTQYF. In nucleotides, the CDR3 is TGCGCCAGCAGCCCCTTACTAGCGGGAGAAGGGGATACGCAGTATTTT.

Concerning this clonotype itself: This may stem from a read error, because a much larger clone lies one nucleotide away. V and J are TRBV7-2 and TRBJ2-3; the D is unclear. The CDR3 sequence is 12 residues long. From germline, CDR1 is SGHTA and CDR2 FQGNSA. CDR3 amino acids: CASSLYTDAQYF. CDR3 in DNA: TGTGCCAGCAGCTTGTACACAGATGCGCAGTATTTT.

The chain employs TRBV7-3 and TRBJ2-1, with D uncertain. Between the trimmed V and J ends, which lost 2 bases and 2 bases, there was a span of 10 bases. This CDR3 is built from 15 residues. From germline, CDR1 is SGHTA and CDR2 FQGTGA. The CDR3: CASSLFSLTYNEQFF. DNA of the CDR3: TGTGCCAGCAGCTTATTCAGCCTGACCTACAATGAGCAGTTCTTC.

The CDR3 DNA reads TGTGCCAGCAGCTCCTCAGGGGGAAGAGAGACCCAGTACTTC. It codes for CASSSSGGRETQYF. This rearrangement joins TRBV7-9 to TRBJ2-5, with TRBD1 identical over 7 bases. V trimming: 4 bases; J trimming: 4 bases; junction bases outside the gene matches: 6. Germline lookup yields CDR1 SEHNR and CDR2 FQNEAQ (reference sequence). This CDR3 contains 14 residues.

The V call is TRBV7-8, the J call TRBJ1-1, with D possibly being TRBD1 (5 bases). Per germline, CDR1 SGHVS and CDR2 FQNEAQ. Trimming took off 1 base at V and 4 bases at J, with 13 bases between the two ends. The CDR3 length is 15 residues. As DNA, the CDR3 is TGTGCCAGCAGCTTAGAGGCAGGGACGTCCACTGAAGCTTTCTTT. Protein product: CASSLEAGTSTEAFF.

This clonotype was counted between two and nine times. The V and J genes are TRBV7-9 and TRBJ2-2; 10 nucleotides match TRBD1. V gave up 6 bases and J gave up 4 bases; unmatched junction bases: 20. Germline assignment: CDR1 SEHNR and CDR2 FQNEAQ (reference sequence). The CDR3 has 20 amino acids. This chain's CDR3 is CASRHRERTGGTRGTGELFF. The DNA of the CDR3 is TGTGCCAGCAGACACCGGGAGAGGACAGGGGGTACACGGGGCACCGGGGAGCTGTTTTTT.